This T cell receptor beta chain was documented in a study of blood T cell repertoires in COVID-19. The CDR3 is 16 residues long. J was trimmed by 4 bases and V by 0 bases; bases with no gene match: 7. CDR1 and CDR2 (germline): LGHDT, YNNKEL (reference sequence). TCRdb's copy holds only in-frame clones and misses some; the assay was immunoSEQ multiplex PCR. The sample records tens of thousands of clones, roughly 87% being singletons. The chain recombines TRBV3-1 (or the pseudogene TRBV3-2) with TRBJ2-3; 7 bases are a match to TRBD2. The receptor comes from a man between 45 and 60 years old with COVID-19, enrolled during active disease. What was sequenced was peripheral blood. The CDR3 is CASSQELGDYADTQYF. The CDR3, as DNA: TGTGCCAGCAGCCAAGAATTAGGGGACTACGCAGATACGCAGTATTTT.